The rows below give T cell receptor beta chains drawn from one sample of a study of cytomegalovirus exposure and HLA in healthy donors. Sequencing used immunoSEQ multiplex PCR; TCRdb keeps in-frame clones, though not all of them. The sample data list roughly 100,000 clones. The sample taken for sequencing was PBMCs. The receptors originated from a man aged 50 or older in good health and CMV-seronegative. The CDR3 runs from the conserved cysteine through the conserved F or W. The D gene is left open where the match is weak.

TRBV19	TRBJ1-5	TRBD1	CASSPSLSGTGVGQPQHF	TGTGCCAGTAGTCCTTCATTATCCGGGACAGGGGTAGGTCAGCCCCAGCATTTT
TRBV11-3	TRBJ2-3	TRBD2	CASSPLMGDERGNTQYF	TGTGCCAGCAGCCCCCTGATGGGGGACGAGCGGGGAAATACGCAGTATTTT
TRBV18	TRBJ1-1	NA	CASSGQSNTEAFF	TGTGCCAGCTCAGGGCAGAGCAACACTGAAGCTTTCTTT
TRBV7-3	TRBJ2-2	TRBD1	CASSTTGTGELFF	TGTGCCAGCAGCACGACAGGGACCGGGGAGCTGTTTTTT
TRBV9	TRBJ1-2	TRBD1	CASSVAWTGGYTF	TGTGCCAGCAGCGTAGCTTGGACAGGTGGCTACACCTTC
TRBV5-1	TRBJ1-2	NA	CASSLVQGFQGYTF	TGCGCCAGCAGCTTGGTGCAGGGTTTTCAAGGCTACACCTTC
TRBV5-4	TRBJ1-1	TRBD1	CASSSPGQGTEAFF	TGTGCCAGCAGCTCGCCGGGACAGGGTACTGAAGCTTTCTTT
TRBV7-6	TRBJ1-3	TRBD1	CASSQGVGNTIYF	TGTGCCAGCAGCCAGGGGGTTGGAAACACCATATATTTT
TRBV30	TRBJ1-2	NA	CAWSVGTDGAGYTF	TGTGCCTGGAGTGTAGGGACTGACGGGGCGGGCTACACCTTC
TRBV27	TRBJ2-7	TRBD1	CASSLRTGTGGLYEQYF	TGTGCCAGCAGTTTGCGGACCGGGACAGGGGGCCTTTACGAGCAGTACTTC
TRBV7-7	TRBJ2-2	NA	CASSLGESGELFF	TGTGCTAGCAGCTTAGGAGAAAGCGGGGAGCTGTTTTTT
TRBV29-1	TRBJ1-1	NA	CSANSLEAFF	TGCAGCGCGAACAGCCTTGAAGCTTTCTTT